This T cell receptor (beta chain) was recorded in a study of shared clonotypes between healthy human individuals. Study background: The plates for each donor numbered three CD4 naive, three CD4 memory, two CD8 naive and one CD8 memory. Study-wide results and caveats: Measured sharing among donors was expected to vary with sequencing depth.

Note on this clone: Its antigen remains unidentified.

Generated by immunoSEQ multiplex PCR, the TCRdb table keeps only in-frame clones and is missing some. The sample shows about 2,500,000 clones, around 94% of them seen only once. The CDR3 contains 15 residues. From germline, CDR1 is MNHEY and CDR2 SMNVEV (reference sequence). Trimming removed 2 bases from V and 6 bases from J, with 14 bases in between. The sample was naive CD4+ T cells sorted from blood. The subset is: CD45RA+ positively selected. The clonotype was recovered from a young man in good health. The chain couples TRBV27 to TRBJ2-1; D may correspond to TRBD1 or TRBD2 (6 bases each). CDR3 nucleotide sequence: TGTGCCAGCAGTTTAGGCCGACTAGGGGGCAATGAGCAGTTCTTC. Translated, it gives CASSLGRLGGNEQFF.